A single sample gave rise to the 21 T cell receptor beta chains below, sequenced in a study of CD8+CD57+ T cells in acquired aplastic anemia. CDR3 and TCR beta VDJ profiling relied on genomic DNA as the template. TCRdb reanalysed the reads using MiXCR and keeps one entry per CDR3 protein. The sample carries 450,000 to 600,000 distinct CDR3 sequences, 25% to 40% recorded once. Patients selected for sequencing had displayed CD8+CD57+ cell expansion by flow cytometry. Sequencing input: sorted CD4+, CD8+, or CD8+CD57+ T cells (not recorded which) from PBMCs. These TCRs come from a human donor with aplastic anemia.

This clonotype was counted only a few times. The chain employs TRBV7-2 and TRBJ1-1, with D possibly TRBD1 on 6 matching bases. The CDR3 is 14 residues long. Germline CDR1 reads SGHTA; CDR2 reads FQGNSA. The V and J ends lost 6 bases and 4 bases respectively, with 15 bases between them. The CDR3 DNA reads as TGTGCCAGCAGTCTTTCGACAGGCTTCACTGAAGCTTTCTTT. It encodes CASSLSTGFTEAFF.

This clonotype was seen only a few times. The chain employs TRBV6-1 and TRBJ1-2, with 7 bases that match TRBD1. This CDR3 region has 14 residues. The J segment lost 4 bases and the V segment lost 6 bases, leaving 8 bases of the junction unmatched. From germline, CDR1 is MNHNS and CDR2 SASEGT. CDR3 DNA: TGTGCCAGCAGGGGAGACAGGGAGCTCTATGGCTACACCTTC. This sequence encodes CASRGDRELYGYTF.

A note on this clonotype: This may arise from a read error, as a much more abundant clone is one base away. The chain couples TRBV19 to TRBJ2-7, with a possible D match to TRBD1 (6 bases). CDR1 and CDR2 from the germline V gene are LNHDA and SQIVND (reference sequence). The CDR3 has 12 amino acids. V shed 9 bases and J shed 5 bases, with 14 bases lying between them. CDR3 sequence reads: CARKRDIHEQYF. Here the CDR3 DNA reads TGTGCCAGAAAAAGGGACATCCACGAGCAGTACTTC.

This CDR3 is CASSIVRQTSADTQYF. For the CDR3, the DNA is TGTGCCAGTAGTATAGTTCGCCAGACCAGCGCAGATACGCAGTATTTT. The chain recombines TRBV19 with TRBJ2-3; D gene uncertain. Germline V gene data show CDR1 as LNHDA and CDR2 as SQIVND (reference sequence). The V end lost 1 base, the J end lost 4 bases, and 15 bases lay between the germline ends. This CDR3 has 16 residues.

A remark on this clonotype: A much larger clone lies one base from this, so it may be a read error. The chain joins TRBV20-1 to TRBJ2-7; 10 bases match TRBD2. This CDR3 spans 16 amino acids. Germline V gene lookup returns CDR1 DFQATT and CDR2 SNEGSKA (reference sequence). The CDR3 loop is CNARDYSGRAVYEQYF. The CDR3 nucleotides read TGCAATGCTAGAGATTACAGCGGGAGGGCGGTGTACGAGCAGTACTTC.

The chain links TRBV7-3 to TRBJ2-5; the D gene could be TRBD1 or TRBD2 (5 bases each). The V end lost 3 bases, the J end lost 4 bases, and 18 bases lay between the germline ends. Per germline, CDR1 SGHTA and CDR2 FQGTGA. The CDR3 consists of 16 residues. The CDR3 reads CASSLGGRAGGETQYF. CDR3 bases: TGTGCCAGCAGCTTGGGTGGCAGGGCGGGTGGAGAGACCCAGTACTTC.

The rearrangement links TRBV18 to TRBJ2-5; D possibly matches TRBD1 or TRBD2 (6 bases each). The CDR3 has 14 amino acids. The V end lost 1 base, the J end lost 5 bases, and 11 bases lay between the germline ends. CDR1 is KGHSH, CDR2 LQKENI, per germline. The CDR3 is CASSPLGGEETQYF. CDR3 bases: TGTGCCAGCTCACCACTGGGGGGCGAGGAGACCCAGTACTTC. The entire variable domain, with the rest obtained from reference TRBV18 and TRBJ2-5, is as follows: NAGVMQNPRHLVRRRGQEARLRCSPMKGHSHVYWYRQLPEEGLKFMVYLQKENIIDESGMPKERFSAEFPKEGPSILRIQQVVRGDSAAYFCASSPLGGEETQYFGPGTRLLVL.

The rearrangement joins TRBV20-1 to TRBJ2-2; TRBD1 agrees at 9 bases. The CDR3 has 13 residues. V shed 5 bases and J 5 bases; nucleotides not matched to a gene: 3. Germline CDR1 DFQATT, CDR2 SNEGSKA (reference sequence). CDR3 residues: CSAGDRATGELFF. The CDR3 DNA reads TGCAGTGCTGGGGACAGGGCTACCGGGGAGCTGTTTTTT.

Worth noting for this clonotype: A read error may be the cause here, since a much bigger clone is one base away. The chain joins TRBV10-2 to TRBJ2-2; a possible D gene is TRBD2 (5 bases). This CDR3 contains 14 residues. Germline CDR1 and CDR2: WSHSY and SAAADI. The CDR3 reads CASSESGRTGEPFF. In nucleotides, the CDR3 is TGCGCCAGCAGTGAGTCAGGGAGAACCGGGGAGCCGTTTTTT.

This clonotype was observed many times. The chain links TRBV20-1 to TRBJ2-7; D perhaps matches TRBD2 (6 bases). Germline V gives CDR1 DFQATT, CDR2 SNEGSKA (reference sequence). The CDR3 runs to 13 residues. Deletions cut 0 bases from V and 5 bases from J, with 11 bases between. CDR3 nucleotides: TGCAGTGCTAGAGATAGGGACTCGGACGAGCAGTACTTC. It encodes CSARDRDSDEQYF.

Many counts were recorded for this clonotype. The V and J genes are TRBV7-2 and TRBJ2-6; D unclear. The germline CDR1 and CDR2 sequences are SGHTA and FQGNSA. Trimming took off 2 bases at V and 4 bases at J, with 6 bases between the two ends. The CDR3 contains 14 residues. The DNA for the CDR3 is TGTGCCAGCAGCTTACAACCCGGGGCCAACGTCCTGACTTTC. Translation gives CASSLQPGANVLTF.

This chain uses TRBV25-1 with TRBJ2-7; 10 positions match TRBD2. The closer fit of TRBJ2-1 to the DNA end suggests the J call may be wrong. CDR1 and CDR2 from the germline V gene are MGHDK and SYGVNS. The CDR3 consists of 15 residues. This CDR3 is CASSLDLAGADEQFF. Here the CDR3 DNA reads TGTGCCAGCAGCTTGGATCTAGCGGGGGCTGATGAGCAGTTCTTC.

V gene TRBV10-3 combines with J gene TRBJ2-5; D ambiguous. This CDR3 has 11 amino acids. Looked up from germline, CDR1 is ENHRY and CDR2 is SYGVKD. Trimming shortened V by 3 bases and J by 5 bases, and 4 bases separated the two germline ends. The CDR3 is CAISDVETQYF. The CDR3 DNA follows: TGTGCCATCAGTGATGTCGAGACCCAGTACTTC.

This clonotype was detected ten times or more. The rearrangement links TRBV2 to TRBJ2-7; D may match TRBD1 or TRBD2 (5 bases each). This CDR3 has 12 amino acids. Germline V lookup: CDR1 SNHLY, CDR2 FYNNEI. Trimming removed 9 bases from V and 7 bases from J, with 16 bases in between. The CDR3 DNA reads TGTGCCAGTGGGAGATGGGGGTATGAGCAGTACTTC. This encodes CASGRWGYEQYF.

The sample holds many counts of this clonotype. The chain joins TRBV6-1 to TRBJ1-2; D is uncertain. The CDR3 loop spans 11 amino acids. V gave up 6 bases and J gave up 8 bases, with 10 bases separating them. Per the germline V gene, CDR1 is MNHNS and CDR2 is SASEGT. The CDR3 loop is CASSSNGGYTF. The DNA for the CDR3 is TGTGCCAGCAGCTCAAATGGGGGCTACACCTTC.

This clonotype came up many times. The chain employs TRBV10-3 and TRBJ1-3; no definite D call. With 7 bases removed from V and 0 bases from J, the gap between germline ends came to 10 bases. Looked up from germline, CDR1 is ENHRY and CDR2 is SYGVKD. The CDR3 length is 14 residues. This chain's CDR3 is CAITPDNSGNTIYF. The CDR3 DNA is TGTGCCATCACCCCTGACAACTCTGGAAACACCATATATTTT.

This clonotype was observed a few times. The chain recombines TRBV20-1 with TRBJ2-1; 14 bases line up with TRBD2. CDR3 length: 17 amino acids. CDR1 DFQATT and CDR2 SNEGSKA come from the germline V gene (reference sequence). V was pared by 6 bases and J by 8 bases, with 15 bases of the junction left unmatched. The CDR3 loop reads CSANPTSGRALGDEQFF. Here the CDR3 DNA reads TGCAGTGCCAACCCGACTAGCGGGAGGGCCCTGGGCGATGAGCAGTTCTTC.

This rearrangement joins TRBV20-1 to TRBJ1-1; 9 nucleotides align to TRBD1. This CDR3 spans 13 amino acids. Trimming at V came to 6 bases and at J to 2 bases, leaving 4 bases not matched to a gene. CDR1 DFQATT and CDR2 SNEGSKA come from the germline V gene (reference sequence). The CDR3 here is CSALGQGNTEAFF. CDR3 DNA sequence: TGCAGTGCCCTGGGACAGGGTAACACTGAAGCTTTCTTT.

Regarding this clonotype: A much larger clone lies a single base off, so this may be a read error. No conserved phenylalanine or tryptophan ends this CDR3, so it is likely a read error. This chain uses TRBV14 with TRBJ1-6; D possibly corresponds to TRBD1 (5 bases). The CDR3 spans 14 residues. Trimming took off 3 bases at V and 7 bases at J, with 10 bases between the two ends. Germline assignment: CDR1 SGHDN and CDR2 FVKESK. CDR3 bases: TGTGCCAGCAGCCACGGGGGTGGAAATTCACCCCTCCACTCT. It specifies CASSHGGGNSPLHS.

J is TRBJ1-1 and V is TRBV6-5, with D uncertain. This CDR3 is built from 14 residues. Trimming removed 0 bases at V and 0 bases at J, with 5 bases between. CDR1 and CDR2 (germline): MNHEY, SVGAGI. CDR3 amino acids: CASSYSALNTEAFF. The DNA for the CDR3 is TGTGCCAGCAGTTACTCCGCATTGAACACTGAAGCTTTCTTT.

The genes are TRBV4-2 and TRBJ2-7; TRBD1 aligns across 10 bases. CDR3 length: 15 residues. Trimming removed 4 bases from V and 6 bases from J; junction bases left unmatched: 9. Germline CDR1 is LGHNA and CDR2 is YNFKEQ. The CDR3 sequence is CASSPDGGQGIEQYF. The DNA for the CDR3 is TGTGCCAGCAGCCCCGACGGGGGACAGGGGATCGAGCAGTACTTC.